The clone carrying this T cell receptor beta chain showed up just a few times. Antigen unknown. This entry belongs to a study of identical twins. Notes on the study in general: Cord blood beta clonotypes that were abundant carried fewer insertions, and memory repertoires showed no such trend. For monozygotic twins, models underestimated out-of-frame TCR alpha sharing.

TCRdb recomputed calls from the 5' RACE reads with MiXCR, one row per CDR3 protein. The table lists hundreds of thousands of distinct CDR3 sequences, around 8.6% of them singletons. The same sample was also used in a study of yellow fever vaccine responses in identical twins.

Sequencing was performed on PBMCs. The receptor was derived from a woman aged 18 to 35 in good health.

CDR3 sequence (DNA): TGCAGTGCTACCGGGCGCTCCTACAATGAGCAGTTCTTC. Translating gives CSATGRSYNEQFF. The gene calls are TRBV20-1 and TRBJ2-1; D is unclear. V lost 4 bases and J lost 0, with 7 bases in between. This CDR3 contains 13 residues. Germline V gene data show CDR1 as DFQATT and CDR2 as SNEGSKA (reference sequence).